One and the same sample provided the 3 T cell receptor beta chains below, sequenced in a study of post-analysis software for immune sequencing data. Findings of the study overall: Patients had higher frequencies than controls of roughly 5 TRBV segments, including TRBV5-6, TRBV5-1 and TRBV20-1.

Antigen specificity for these receptors is unknown. Prepared libraries of TCR beta cDNA carried unique molecular identifiers. TCRdb reprocessed the PCR reads via MiXCR and lists one record per CDR3 protein. The data show some 690,000 distinct CDR3 sequences, 59% seen once. Input material: blood. Every receptor here comes from a girl aged 2-15 years with multiple sclerosis.

A remark on this clonotype: Germline is not matched at one junction end, which may reflect a read error. The J gene is TRBJ2-7, the V gene TRBV6-6; 9 bases are a match to TRBD2. The CDR3 loop spans 14 amino acids. Germline lookup yields CDR1 MNHNY and CDR2 SVGAGI (reference sequence). The CDR3 loop is CAGSYSTSGYEQYF. The CDR3 DNA sequence: TGTGCCGGCAGTTACTCGACTAGCGGTTACGAGCAGTACTTC.

This clonotype was observed a single time. The chain employs TRBV20-1 and TRBJ2-7; tentatively, D is TRBD1 (6 bases). Trimming took off 0 bases at V and 5 bases at J, with 14 bases between the two ends. This CDR3 has 14 residues. Germline V gene sequence: CDR1 DFQATT, CDR2 SNEGSKA (reference sequence). The CDR3 spells CSARETGTDHEQYF. CDR3 nucleotides: TGCAGTGCTAGAGAAACAGGGACGGACCACGAGCAGTACTTC.

V usage is TRBV12-3 or TRBV12-4 and J usage is TRBJ2-7, with D possibly TRBD2 on 5 matching bases. The CDR3 covers 15 residues. Trimming cost V 5 bases and J 2 bases, with 16 bases left between them. The CDR3, as DNA: TGTGCCAGCAGTCCGACACCCGGGGTAACCTACGAGCAGTACTTC. This encodes CASSPTPGVTYEQYF.